These 11 T cell receptor beta chains were all obtained from the same sample, sequenced in a study of blood T cells in healthy people across ages (dated by TCRdb to between 2014 and 2016). Receptor amplification or capture employed 5' RACE. The reads were generated on an Illumina HiSeq 2500. A second PCR of roughly 6 to 12 cycles was performed with a sample-barcoded 5' primer and a J-beta primer mix. In TCRdb, the public reads were trimmed at Q25 with fastp and aligned with MiXCR, with productive beta chains retained. Each record represents a unique CDR3 protein, reported with the most common genes and DNA among its rows. The sample yields over 1,200,000 distinct CDR3 sequences; 55% to 75% were counted once. The ten largest clones capture approximately 7% of the sample. The source material was blood. The source of these receptors is a man between 18 and 29 years old in good health.

The V gene is TRBV27, the J gene TRBJ2-1, with 10 bases lining up with TRBD2. Germline V gene sequence: CDR1 MNHEY, CDR2 SMNVEV (reference sequence). Losses at the gene ends were 2 bases for V and 5 bases for J; bases not matched to a gene: 9. This CDR3 region has 17 residues. The CDR3: CASSLVALAGVHNEQFF. The CDR3 DNA reads as TGTGCCAGCAGTTTAGTGGCCCTAGCGGGAGTCCACAATGAGCAGTTCTTC.

The chain uses TRBV7-2 and TRBJ2-5, with D uncertain. V shed 8 bases and J shed 4 bases, with 11 bases lying between them. This CDR3 has 12 residues. CDR1 and CDR2 (germline): SGHTA, FQGNSA. CDR3 in amino acids: CASGPRGETQYF. CDR3 DNA: TGTGCCAGCGGGCCGCGAGGAGAGACCCAGTACTTC.

V is TRBV12-3 or TRBV12-4 and J is TRBJ2-5; 11 nucleotides line up with TRBD2. The V gene end was trimmed by 5 bases and the J gene end by 4 bases; junction bases not matched to a gene: 3. CDR3 size: 14 residues. This CDR3 is CASSTTSGAETQYF. DNA of the CDR3: TGTGCCAGCAGTACGACTAGCGGGGCAGAGACCCAGTACTTC.

The chain is built from TRBV7-2 and TRBJ2-3; unclear D gene. The germline V gene has CDR1 SGHTA and CDR2 FQGNSA. The V end lost 2 bases, the J end lost 3 bases, and 12 bases lay between the germline ends. The CDR3 is 15 residues long. Here the CDR3 reads CASSLFPISTDTQYF. The CDR3 nucleotides read TGTGCCAGCAGCTTATTTCCAATAAGTACAGATACGCAGTATTTT. Full variable domain (outside the CDR3, taken from reference TRBV7-2 and TRBJ2-3): GAGVSQSPSNKVTEKGKDVELRCDPISGHTALYWYRQSLGQGLEFLIYFQGNSAPDKSGLPSDRFSAERTGGSVSTLTIQRTQQEDSAVYLCASSLFPISTDTQYFGPGTRLTVL.

The rearrangement joins TRBV24-1 to TRBJ1-5; D unresolved. This CDR3 region has 18 residues. The germline CDR1 and CDR2 sequences are KGHDR and SFDVKD. Trimming removed 0 bases from V and 0 bases from J, with 14 bases in between. CDR3 bases: TGTGCCACCAGTGATTTGGGCCGGCCCAATTATAGCAATCAGCCCCAGCATTTT. Protein sequence: CATSDLGRPNYSNQPQHF.

This chain uses TRBV7-9 with TRBJ1-4; TRBD1 matches at 8 bases. With 6 bases clipped from V and 8 bases from J, the junction kept 11 bases outside the gene matches. This CDR3 spans 15 amino acids. Per the germline V gene, CDR1 is SEHNR and CDR2 is FQNEAQ (reference sequence). CDR3 nucleotide sequence: TGTGCCAGCAGTCCGATGACAGGGGTACGGGAAAAACTGTTTTTT. It encodes CASSPMTGVREKLFF.

The CDR3 nucleotides read TGCAGTATAACTGGGAGCAAAGAGACCCAGTACTTC. Translating it yields CSITGSKETQYF. This chain links TRBV20-1 with TRBJ2-5, with D perhaps TRBD2 (5 bases). This CDR3 contains 12 residues. V lost 8 bases and J 3 bases, leaving 13 bases between the germline ends. Germline values: CDR1 DFQATT, CDR2 SNEGSKA (reference sequence).

The rearrangement joins TRBV10-3 to TRBJ2-2; D unclear. The CDR3 sequence is 14 residues long. Trimming pared 10 bases from V and 4 bases from J, leaving 16 bases between. Germline V CDR1 and CDR2: ENHRY, SYGVKD. CDR3 protein: CATQADSTTGELFF. The CDR3 DNA is TGTGCCACCCAGGCTGATTCGACCACCGGGGAGCTGTTTTTT.

The rearrangement joins TRBV6-5 to TRBJ1-4; D is ambiguous. CDR3 length: 12 amino acids. V was shortened by 6 bases and J by 6 bases, with 8 bases between the two germline ends. The germline gives CDR1 MNHEY, CDR2 SVGAGI. The CDR3: CASSGSDEKLFF. The CDR3 DNA follows: TGTGCCAGCAGCGGCAGTGATGAAAAACTGTTTTTT.

The chain couples TRBV29-1 to TRBJ2-7; the D gene is possibly TRBD1 (7 bases). Germline V gene lookup returns CDR1 SQVTM and CDR2 ANQGSEA. Trimming pared 4 bases from V and 6 bases from J, leaving 16 bases between. The CDR3 runs 13 residues. The CDR3 is CSVAGRQGGEQYF. The CDR3 DNA follows: TGCAGCGTTGCCGGGAGACAGGGAGGCGAGCAGTACTTC.

The chain carries TRBV6-2 or TRBV6-3 and TRBJ2-7, with a possible D match to TRBD2 (6 bases). This CDR3 is 14 amino acids long. The V and J ends lost 2 bases and 4 bases respectively, with 12 bases between them. In germline, CDR1 is MNHEY, CDR2 SVGEGT. CDR3 DNA: TGTGCCAGCAGTTACGGGGGGACCGCGTACGAGCAGTACTTC. This gives the protein CASSYGGTAYEQYF.